What follows are 14 T cell receptor beta chains derived from one specimen sequenced in a study of blood T cell repertoires in COVID-19. Generated by immunoSEQ multiplex PCR, the TCRdb table keeps only in-frame clones and is missing some. The table records a few hundred thousand clones, 82% of them present only once. Sequencing used peripheral blood. The receptors originated from a woman older than 75 with COVID-19, enrolled during active disease.

The chain combines TRBV3-1 (or the pseudogene TRBV3-2) with TRBJ2-2; 8 bases are shared with TRBD1. The CDR3 has 15 amino acids. Germline V gene lookup returns CDR1 LGHDT and CDR2 YNNKEL (reference sequence). With V trimmed by 6 bases and J by 7 bases, 10 bases remained unmatched. CDR3 nucleotides: TGTGCCAGCAGGATCGGCGGACAGGGTATCGGGGAGCTGTTTTTT. It encodes CASRIGGQGIGELFF.

In its sample, this clone was seen a few times. The chain carries TRBV5-5 and TRBJ1-2; no definite D call. In germline, CDR1 is SGHKS, CDR2 YYEKEE (reference sequence). Trimming took off 4 bases at V and 7 bases at J, with 14 bases between the two ends. This CDR3 has 13 amino acids. The DNA of the CDR3 is TGTGCCAGCAGCCCTGAGAGGGTGTCTGGCTACACCTTC. This codes for CASSPERVSGYTF.

Turning to this clone: The same CDR3 can be traced to other DNA sequences in this sample. The genes are TRBV30 and TRBJ2-7; maybe TRBD2 (6 bases). Germline assignment: CDR1 GTSNPN and CDR2 SVGIG (reference sequence). The CDR3 has 12 residues. The germline V and J ends were trimmed by 0 bases and 3 bases, with 6 bases remaining between them. The CDR3 spells CAWSVTSYEQYF. CDR3 sequence (DNA): TGTGCCTGGAGTGTGACTAGCTACGAGCAGTACTTC.

The V gene is TRBV24-1, the J gene TRBJ2-2; D ambiguous. The CDR3 sequence is 13 residues long. V lost 1 base, J lost 7 bases, and 6 bases lay in between. Germline CDR1 reads KGHDR; CDR2 reads SFDVKD. The CDR3 DNA sequence: TGTGCCACCAGTGATTTCCGTTACGGGGAGCTGTTTTTT. Translation: CATSDFRYGELFF.

The chain uses TRBV6-5 and TRBJ2-3; 11 positions match TRBD2. After removal of 7 bases from V and 6 bases from J, the junction contained 3 bases not matched to a gene. The length of the CDR3 is 13 residues. In germline, CDR1 is MNHEY, CDR2 SVGAGI. CDR3 nucleotide sequence: TGTGCCAGCAAAGGGACTAGCGGTGATACGCAGTATTTT. Protein sequence: CASKGTSGDTQYF.

The rearrangement links TRBV4-1 to TRBJ2-5; 10 bases agree with TRBD1. The germline V gene encodes CDR1 MGHRA and CDR2 YSYEKL. With 4 bases clipped from V and 5 bases from J, the junction kept 7 bases outside the gene matches. The CDR3 has 15 residues. The DNA for the CDR3 is TGCGCCAGCAGCCGCCGACAGGGGGCCGGTGAGACCCAGTACTTC. Its protein is CASSRRQGAGETQYF.

This chain links TRBV18 with TRBJ1-5; the match to TRBD1 covers 9 bases. Germline V gene lookup returns CDR1 KGHSH and CDR2 LQKENI. V lost 3 bases to trimming and J lost 3 bases; unmatched junction nucleotides: 6. The CDR3 extends over 16 amino acids. CDR3 sequence reads: CASSPIGTGLNQPQHF. The CDR3 DNA reads TGTGCCAGCTCACCGATCGGGACAGGGCTCAATCAGCCCCAGCATTTT. Full variable domain (missing parts from reference TRBV18 and TRBJ1-5): NAGVMQNPRHLVRRRGQEARLRCSPMKGHSHVYWYRQLPEEGLKFMVYLQKENIIDESGMPKERFSAEFPKEGPSILRIQQVVRGDSAAYFCASSPIGTGLNQPQHFGDGTRLSIL.

The CDR3 protein is CASSLRQTNYGYTF. In DNA form, the CDR3 reads TGTGCCAGCAGCTTACGACAGACCAACTATGGCTACACCTTC. The genes are TRBV7-8 and TRBJ1-2, with TRBD1 as a possible D gene (5 bases). The CDR3 has 14 residues. Per the germline V gene, CDR1 is SGHVS and CDR2 is FQNEAQ. The V and J ends lost 2 bases and 2 bases respectively, with 9 bases between them.

The J gene is TRBJ1-1, the V gene TRBV28; 9 bases are shared with TRBD1. Germline V gene data show CDR1 as MDHEN and CDR2 as SYDVKM. The length of the CDR3 is 16 residues. V shed 8 bases and J 4 bases; nucleotides not matched to a gene: 14. The CDR3 here is CASSPGQGFLGTEAFF. CDR3 bases: TGTGCCAGCTCACCGGGACAGGGTTTCTTGGGCACTGAAGCTTTCTTT. The full variable domain, with the rest looked up from reference TRBV28 and TRBJ1-1, is DVKVTQSSRYLVKRTGEKVFLECVQDMDHENMFWYRQDPGLGLRLIYFSYDVKMKEKGDIPEGYSVSREKKERFSLILESASTNQTSMYLCASSPGQGFLGTEAFFGQGTRLTVV.

The rearrangement links TRBV18 to TRBJ1-5; TRBD1 aligns across 8 bases. The CDR3 has 15 amino acids. With V trimmed by 5 bases and J by 6 bases, 9 bases remained unmatched. Germline CDR1 reads KGHSH; CDR2 reads LQKENI. The CDR3 DNA reads TGTGCCAGCTCATCTAGGGAAACAGGGGGTCAGCCCCAGCATTTT. It encodes CASSSRETGGQPQHF.

The V call is TRBV11-2, the J call TRBJ1-1, with 8 bases identical to TRBD1. Per germline, CDR1 SGHAT and CDR2 FQNNGV. The V gene end was trimmed by 1 base and the J gene end by 1 base; junction bases not matched to a gene: 11. The CDR3 runs 18 residues. CDR3 protein: CASSLVTPAGTGNTEAFF. CDR3 coding DNA: TGTGCCAGCAGCTTAGTAACCCCTGCCGGGACAGGGAACACTGAAGCTTTCTTT.

This chain links TRBV19 with TRBJ2-7, with 9 bases fitting TRBD1. The trim removed 2 bases at V and 6 bases at J, leaving 5 bases unmatched. This CDR3 comprises 14 residues. Germline CDR1 LNHDA, CDR2 SQIVND (reference sequence). CDR3 residues: CASSIRTGEGEQYF. CDR3 bases: TGTGCCAGTAGTATAAGGACAGGGGAAGGCGAGCAGTACTTC.

The chain couples TRBV7-9 to TRBJ2-3; TRBD1 matches 7 bases. The CDR3 runs to 14 residues. Per the germline V gene, CDR1 is SEHNR and CDR2 is FQNEAQ (reference sequence). Germline trimming cut 5 bases from V and 5 bases from J; bases unmatched to any gene: 7. The CDR3 spells CASSAQGVLDTQYF. The CDR3 DNA sequence: TGTGCCAGCAGCGCTCAGGGGGTATTAGATACGCAGTATTTT.

The gene calls are TRBV5-1 and TRBJ1-1, with 9 bases aligning to TRBD1. The CDR3 runs 14 residues. Germline V lookup: CDR1 SGHRS, CDR2 YFSETQ. V trimming: 1 base; J trimming: 4 bases; junction bases outside the gene matches: 2. The CDR3 spells CASSLTGGGTEAFF. The CDR3 nucleotides read TGCGCCAGCAGCTTGACAGGGGGCGGCACTGAAGCTTTCTTT. Full variable domain (rest looked up from reference TRBV5-1 and TRBJ1-1): KAGVTQTPRYLIKTRGQQVTLSCSPISGHRSVSWYQQTPGQGLQFLFEYFSETQRNKGNFPGRFSGRQFSNSRSEMNVSTLELGDSALYLCASSLTGGGTEAFFGQGTRLTVV.